These 14 T cell receptor beta chains were sequenced from one sample in a study of cytomegalovirus exposure and HLA in healthy donors. The PCR had 60 Vbeta and 13 Jbeta primers. Sequencing was performed with immunoSEQ multiplex PCR; in TCRdb, only in-frame clones are kept and a portion is missing. This sample has about 89,000 clones, with roughly 85% found just once. Sequences were obtained from PBMCs. These receptors were obtained from a man between 35 and 55 years old in good health and CMV-seropositive.

V gene TRBV9 combines with J gene TRBJ2-1, with D tentatively TRBD2 (6 bases). There are 13 residues in the CDR3. Per germline, CDR1 SGDLS and CDR2 YYNGEE. V lost 0 bases to trimming and J lost 9 bases, with 10 bases between them. CDR3 DNA: TGTGCCAGCAGCGTAGTAGGGGAGGCTGAGCAGTTCTTC. It yields the protein CASSVVGEAEQFF.

The CDR3 protein is CASSPSPGQYNSPLHF. The CDR3 nucleotides are TGTGCCAGCAGCCCAAGCCCGGGACAGTATAATTCACCCCTCCACTTT. V and J are TRBV7-6 and TRBJ1-6; 7 bases are shared with TRBD1. Looked up from germline, CDR1 is SGHVS and CDR2 is FNYEAQ. This CDR3 is built from 16 residues. Germline trimming cut 5 bases from V and 4 bases from J; bases unmatched to any gene: 8.

The chain employs TRBV5-6 and TRBJ1-1; TRBD1 might be the D (5 bases). The CDR3 runs 16 residues. Germline lookup yields CDR1 SGHDT and CDR2 YYEEEE. The V end lost 4 bases, the J end lost 1 base, and 17 bases lay between the germline ends. CDR3 bases: TGTGCCAGCAGCGGGGACTTGGGGCGGAAGAACACTGAAGCTTTCTTT. Protein product: CASSGDLGRKNTEAFF. Filled out from reference TRBV5-6 and TRBJ1-1, the complete variable domain reads DAGVTQSPTHLIKTRGQQVTLRCSPKSGHDTVSWYQQALGQGPQFIFQYYEEEERQRGNFPDRFSGHQFPNYSSELNVNALLLGDSALYLCASSGDLGRKNTEAFFGQGTRLTVV.

The chain combines TRBV5-6 with TRBJ2-1; 10 nucleotides agree with TRBD2. Germline V gives CDR1 SGHDT, CDR2 YYEEEE. The V segment lost 2 bases and the J segment 6 bases; nucleotides outside the gene matches: 8. The CDR3 length is 16 residues. The CDR3 region has the DNA TGTGCCAGCAGCTTTCGGTCTAGCGGGAGACCCAATGAGCAGTTCTTC. It specifies CASSFRSSGRPNEQFF.

The V gene is TRBV5-1, the J gene TRBJ1-2; 8 bases are shared with TRBD1. CDR3 length: 13 residues. Trimming removed 3 bases from V and 3 bases from J; junction bases left unmatched: 1. Germline V gene sequence: CDR1 SGHRS, CDR2 YFSETQ. This chain's CDR3 is CASSSTGDYGYTF. The CDR3 DNA reads as TGCGCCAGCAGCTCGACAGGGGACTATGGCTACACCTTC.

This clone was counted only a few times. In DNA form, the CDR3 reads TGTGCCAGTAGTATAGGAGGACAGTTGAACACTGAAGCTTTCTTT. Its protein is CASSIGGQLNTEAFF. The chain is built from TRBV19 and TRBJ1-1; possibly TRBD1 for D (6 bases). The CDR3 sequence is 15 residues long. The germline V gene has CDR1 LNHDA and CDR2 SQIVND (reference sequence). Trimming removed 1 base at V and 0 bases at J, with 9 bases between.

CDR3 protein: CASSPPGTVYEQYF. Written as DNA, the CDR3 is TGTGCCAGCAGTCCGCCTGGGACAGTCTACGAGCAGTACTTC. The chain couples TRBV6-6 to TRBJ2-5; 7 bases fit TRBD1. Judging by the DNA end, TRBJ2-7 fits better; the J call may be wrong. The CDR3 sequence is 14 residues long. Germline V lookup: CDR1 MNHNY, CDR2 SVGAGI (reference sequence).

The chain employs TRBV19 and TRBJ2-2, with 11 positions matching TRBD1. The CDR3 has 16 amino acids. V was pared by 4 bases and J by 5 bases, with 6 bases of the junction left unmatched. The germline V gene has CDR1 LNHDA and CDR2 SQIVND (reference sequence). CDR3 region: CASSTGQGAGTGELFF. Written as DNA, the CDR3 is TGTGCCAGTAGTACCGGACAGGGGGCAGGAACCGGGGAGCTGTTTTTT.

This clone was picked up one time. V usage is TRBV5-1 and J usage is TRBJ2-2, with a tentative D call TRBD2 (5 bases). CDR3 length: 14 amino acids. In germline, CDR1 is SGHRS, CDR2 YFSETQ. Trimming stripped 5 bases from V and 0 bases from J, with 8 bases between. In DNA form, the CDR3 reads TGCGCCAGCAGTCGTAGCGCGAACACCGGGGAGCTGTTTTTT. Protein product: CASSRSANTGELFF.

This clone was recorded only once. V usage is TRBV5-1 and J usage is TRBJ2-2; 8 nucleotides match TRBD1. V dropped 5 bases and J dropped 5; count of bases not matched to a gene: 8. Per the germline V gene, CDR1 is SGHRS and CDR2 is YFSETQ. CDR3 size: 15 residues. CDR3 residues: CASRPGQAETGELFF. The CDR3 DNA reads as TGCGCCAGCAGGCCGGGACAGGCAGAAACCGGGGAGCTGTTTTTT.

A single count supports this clone. The chain carries TRBV28 and TRBJ2-7, with TRBD2 matching over 7 bases. This CDR3 comprises 15 residues. The V segment lost 4 bases and the J segment 3 bases; nucleotides outside the gene matches: 9. Germline V gene data show CDR1 as MDHEN and CDR2 as SYDVKM. DNA for the CDR3: TGTGCCAGCAGTTCTAGCGGCAACGGGCGCTACGAGCAGTACTTC. Protein sequence: CASSSSGNGRYEQYF.

The chain is built from TRBV4-2 and TRBJ2-1; 7 bases map to TRBD2. V lost 4 bases to trimming and J lost 0 bases; unmatched junction nucleotides: 15. Germline loops: CDR1 LGHNA, CDR2 YNFKEQ. The CDR3 totals 19 residues. This CDR3 is CASSRGGSNLASSYNEQFF. The CDR3 DNA follows: TGTGCCAGCAGCCGGGGGGGGTCGAATCTTGCAAGCTCCTACAATGAGCAGTTCTTC.

This chain connects TRBV4-2 to TRBJ2-1; 12 nucleotides agree with TRBD2. Germline CDR1 LGHNA, CDR2 YNFKEQ. This CDR3 is 19 amino acids long. The junction had 11 bases not matched to a gene; V was cut back by 1 base and J by 4 bases. CDR3 nucleotide sequence: TGTGCCAGCAGCCAAGGGGCGCGACTAGCGGGAGTTCTTTACAATGAGCAGTTCTTC. As protein: CASSQGARLAGVLYNEQFF.

The CDR3 reads CASSFYRVGTDTQYF. In nucleotides, the CDR3 is TGTGCCAGCAGCTTCTACAGAGTAGGCACAGATACGCAGTATTTT. The chain has TRBV7-8 and TRBJ2-3; D not resolved. The CDR3 extends over 15 amino acids. CDR1 is SGHVS and CDR2 is FQNEAQ in the germline V gene. Deletions cut 3 bases from V and 1 base from J, with 11 bases between. Full variable domain (missing parts from reference TRBV7-8 and TRBJ2-3): GAGVSQSPRYKVAKRGQDVALRCDPISGHVSLFWYQQALGQGPEFLTYFQNEAQLDKSGLPSDRFFAERPEGSVSTLKIQRTQQEDSAVYLCASSFYRVGTDTQYFGPGTRLTVL.